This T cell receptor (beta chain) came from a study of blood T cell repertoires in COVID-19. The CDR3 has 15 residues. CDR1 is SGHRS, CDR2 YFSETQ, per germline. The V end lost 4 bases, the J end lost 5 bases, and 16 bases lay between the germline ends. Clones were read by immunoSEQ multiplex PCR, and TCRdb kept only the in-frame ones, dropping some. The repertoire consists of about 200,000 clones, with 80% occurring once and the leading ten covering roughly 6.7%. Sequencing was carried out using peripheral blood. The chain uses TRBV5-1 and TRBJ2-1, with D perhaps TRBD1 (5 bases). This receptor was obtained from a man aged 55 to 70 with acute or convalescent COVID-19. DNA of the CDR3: TGCGCCAGCAGCCTATCACTGGGGCGAAACAATGAGCAGTTCTTC. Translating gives CASSLSLGRNNEQFF.